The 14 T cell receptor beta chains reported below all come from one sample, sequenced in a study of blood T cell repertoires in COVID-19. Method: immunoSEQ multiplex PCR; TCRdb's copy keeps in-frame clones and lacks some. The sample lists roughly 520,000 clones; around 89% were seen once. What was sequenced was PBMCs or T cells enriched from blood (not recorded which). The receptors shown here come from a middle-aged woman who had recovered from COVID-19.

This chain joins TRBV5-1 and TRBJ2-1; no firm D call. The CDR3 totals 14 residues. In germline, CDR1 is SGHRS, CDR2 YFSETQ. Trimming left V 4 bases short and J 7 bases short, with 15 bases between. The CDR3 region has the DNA TGCGCCAGCAGCGTGGCGCAGATGATGAATGAGCAGTTCTTC. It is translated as CASSVAQMMNEQFF.

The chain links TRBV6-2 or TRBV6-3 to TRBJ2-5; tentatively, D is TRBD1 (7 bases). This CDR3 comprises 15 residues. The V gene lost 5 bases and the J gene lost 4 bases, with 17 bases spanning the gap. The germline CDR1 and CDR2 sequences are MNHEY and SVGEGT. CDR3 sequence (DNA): TGTGCCAGCAGTGCTCTTGGAGGGGGCTTAGAGACCCAGTACTTC. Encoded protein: CASSALGGGLETQYF.

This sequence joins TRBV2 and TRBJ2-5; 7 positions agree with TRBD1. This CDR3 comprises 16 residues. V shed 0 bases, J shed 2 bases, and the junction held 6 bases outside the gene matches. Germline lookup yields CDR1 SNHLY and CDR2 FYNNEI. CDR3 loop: CASSEALSRGQETQYF. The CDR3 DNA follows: TGTGCCAGCAGTGAAGCGCTTTCCAGGGGGCAAGAGACCCAGTACTTC.

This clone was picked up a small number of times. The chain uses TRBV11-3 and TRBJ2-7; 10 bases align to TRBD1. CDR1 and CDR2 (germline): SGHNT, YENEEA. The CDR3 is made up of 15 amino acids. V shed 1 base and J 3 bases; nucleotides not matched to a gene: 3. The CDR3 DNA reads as TGTGCCAGCAGCTTAGCACGGGACAGGGGCTACGAGCAGTACTTC. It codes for CASSLARDRGYEQYF.

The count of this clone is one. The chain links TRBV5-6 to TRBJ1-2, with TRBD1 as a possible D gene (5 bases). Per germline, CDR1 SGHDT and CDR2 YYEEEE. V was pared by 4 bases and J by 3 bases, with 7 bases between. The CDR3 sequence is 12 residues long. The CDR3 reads CASSPTDYGYTF. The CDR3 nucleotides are TGTGCCAGCAGCCCGACAGACTATGGCTACACCTTC.

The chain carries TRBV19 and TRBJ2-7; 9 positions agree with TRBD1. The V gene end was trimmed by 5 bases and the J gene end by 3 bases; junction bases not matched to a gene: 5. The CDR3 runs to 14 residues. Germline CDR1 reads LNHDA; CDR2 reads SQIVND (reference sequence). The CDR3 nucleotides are TGTGCCAGTAGTCCCGGGACAGGGAACTACGAGCAGTACTTC. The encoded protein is CASSPGTGNYEQYF.

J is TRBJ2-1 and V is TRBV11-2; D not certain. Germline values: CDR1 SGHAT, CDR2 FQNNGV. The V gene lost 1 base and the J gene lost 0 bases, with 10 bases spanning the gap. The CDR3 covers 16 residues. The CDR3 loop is CASSLVGLSSYNEQFF. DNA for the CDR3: TGTGCCAGCAGCTTAGTTGGGCTCAGCTCCTACAATGAGCAGTTCTTC. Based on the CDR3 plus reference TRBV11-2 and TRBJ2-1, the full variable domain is EAGVAQSPRYKIIEKRQSVAFWCNPISGHATLYWYQQILGQGPKLLIQFQNNGVVDDSQLPKDRFSAERLKGVDSTLKIQPAKLEDSAVYLCASSLVGLSSYNEQFFGPGTRLTVL.

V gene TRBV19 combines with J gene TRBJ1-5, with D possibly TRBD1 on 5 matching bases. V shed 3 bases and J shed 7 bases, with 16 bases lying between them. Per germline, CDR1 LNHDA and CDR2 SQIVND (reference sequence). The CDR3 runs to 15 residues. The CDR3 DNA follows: TGTGCCAGTAGTATTGAATTGGGGGGGGACCAGCCCCAGCATTTT. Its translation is CASSIELGGDQPQHF.

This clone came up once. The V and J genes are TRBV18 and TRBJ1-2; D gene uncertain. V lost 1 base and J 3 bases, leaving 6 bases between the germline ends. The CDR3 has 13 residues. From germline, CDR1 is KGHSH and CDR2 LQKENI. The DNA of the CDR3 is TGTGCCAGCTCACCACTGGCAGACTATGGCTACACCTTC. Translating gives CASSPLADYGYTF.

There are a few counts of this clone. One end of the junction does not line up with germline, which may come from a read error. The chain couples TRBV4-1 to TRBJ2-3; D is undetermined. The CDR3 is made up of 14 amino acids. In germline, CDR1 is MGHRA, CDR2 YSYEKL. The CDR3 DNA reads TGCGCCAGCAGCCAAGATTGGAGCACCGATACGCAGTATTTT. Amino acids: CASSQDWSTDTQYF.

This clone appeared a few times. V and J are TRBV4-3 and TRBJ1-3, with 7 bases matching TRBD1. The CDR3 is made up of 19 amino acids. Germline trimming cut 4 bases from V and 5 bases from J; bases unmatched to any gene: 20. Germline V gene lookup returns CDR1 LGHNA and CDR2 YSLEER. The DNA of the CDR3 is TGCGCCAGCAGCCCCTCTAAAATTATAACAGGGGAATATAGAAACACCATATATTTT. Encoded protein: CASSPSKIITGEYRNTIYF.

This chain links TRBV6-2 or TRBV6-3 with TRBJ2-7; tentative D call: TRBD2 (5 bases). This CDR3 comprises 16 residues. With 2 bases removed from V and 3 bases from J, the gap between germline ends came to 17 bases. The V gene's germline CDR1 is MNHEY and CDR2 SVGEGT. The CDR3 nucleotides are TGTGCCAGCAGTTACACCTCGGTAAGCGGAGGCTACGAGCAGTACTTC. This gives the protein CASSYTSVSGGYEQYF.

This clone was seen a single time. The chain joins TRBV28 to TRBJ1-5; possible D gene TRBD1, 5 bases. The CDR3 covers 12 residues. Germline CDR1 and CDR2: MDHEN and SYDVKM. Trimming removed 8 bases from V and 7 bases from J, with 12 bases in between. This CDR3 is CASLGEGQPQHF. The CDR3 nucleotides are TGTGCCAGCTTAGGGGAGGGCCAGCCCCAGCATTTT.

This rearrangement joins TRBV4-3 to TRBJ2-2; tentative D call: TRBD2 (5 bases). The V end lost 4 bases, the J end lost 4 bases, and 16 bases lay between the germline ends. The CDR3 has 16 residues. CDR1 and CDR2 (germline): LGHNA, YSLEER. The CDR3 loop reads CASSRRRLTSTGELFF. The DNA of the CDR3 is TGCGCCAGCAGCCGGCGGAGGTTAACTTCCACCGGGGAGCTGTTTTTT.